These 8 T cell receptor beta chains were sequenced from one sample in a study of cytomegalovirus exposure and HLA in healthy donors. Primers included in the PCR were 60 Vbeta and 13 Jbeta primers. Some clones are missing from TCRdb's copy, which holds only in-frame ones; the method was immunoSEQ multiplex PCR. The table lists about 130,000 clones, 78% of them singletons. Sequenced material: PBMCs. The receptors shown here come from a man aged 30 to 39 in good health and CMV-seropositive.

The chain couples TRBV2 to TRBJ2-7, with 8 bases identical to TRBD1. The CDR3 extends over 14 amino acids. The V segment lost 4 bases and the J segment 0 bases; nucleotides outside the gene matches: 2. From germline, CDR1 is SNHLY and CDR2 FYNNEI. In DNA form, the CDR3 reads TGTGCCAGCAGTGGGGACAGGTCCTCCTACGAGCAGTACTTC. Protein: CASSGDRSSYEQYF.

The CDR3 bases are TGCGCCAGCAGCTTGTTTCAGGGGGCAGAAAATGAGCAGTTCTTC. Translating gives CASSLFQGAENEQFF. J is TRBJ2-1 and V is TRBV5-1; 8 bases line up with TRBD1. The V gene end was trimmed by 1 base and the J gene end by 7 bases; junction bases not matched to a gene: 7. The germline gives CDR1 SGHRS, CDR2 YFSETQ. The CDR3 is 15 residues long.

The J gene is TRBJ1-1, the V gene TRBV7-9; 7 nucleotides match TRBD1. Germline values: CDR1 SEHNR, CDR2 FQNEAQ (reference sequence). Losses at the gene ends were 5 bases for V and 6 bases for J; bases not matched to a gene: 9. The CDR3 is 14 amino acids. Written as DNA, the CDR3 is TGTGCCAGCAGCCCCCAGGGGGGCAGGGCTGAAGCTTTCTTT. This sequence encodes CASSPQGGRAEAFF.

The DNA for the CDR3 is TGTGCCACCAGCAGAGCCCTAGCAGAAGAGCAGTTCTTC. It translates to CATSRALAEEQFF. The J gene is TRBJ2-1, the V gene TRBV15; perhaps TRBD2 as D (5 bases). The CDR3 runs to 13 residues. V was pared by 1 base and J by 10 bases, with 11 bases between. Germline V gene sequence: CDR1 LNHNV, CDR2 YYDKDF (reference sequence). The entire variable domain, with the rest obtained from reference TRBV15 and TRBJ2-1, is as follows: DAMVIQNPRYQVTQFGKPVTLSCSQTLNHNVMYWYQQKSSQAPKLLFHYYDKDFNNEADTPDNFQSRRPNTSFCFLDIRSPGLGDTAMYLCATSRALAEEQFFGPGTRLTVL.

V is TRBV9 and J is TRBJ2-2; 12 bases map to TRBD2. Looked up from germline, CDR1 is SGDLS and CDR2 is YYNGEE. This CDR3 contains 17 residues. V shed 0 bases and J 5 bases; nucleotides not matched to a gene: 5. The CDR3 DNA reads TGTGCCAGCAGCGTAGCTCCTAGCGGGAGGGGAACCGGGGAGCTGTTTTTT. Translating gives CASSVAPSGRGTGELFF.

CDR3 region: CASSQGGEGLFEQYF. As DNA, the CDR3 is TGTGCCAGCAGTCAAGGGGGGGAGGGCCTGTTCGAGCAGTACTTC. The V call is TRBV6-5, the J call TRBJ2-7; possibly TRBD2 for D (7 bases). Between the trimmed V and J ends, which lost 5 bases and 6 bases, there was a span of 20 bases. The CDR3 has 15 residues. The germline CDR1 and CDR2 sequences are MNHEY and SVGAGI.

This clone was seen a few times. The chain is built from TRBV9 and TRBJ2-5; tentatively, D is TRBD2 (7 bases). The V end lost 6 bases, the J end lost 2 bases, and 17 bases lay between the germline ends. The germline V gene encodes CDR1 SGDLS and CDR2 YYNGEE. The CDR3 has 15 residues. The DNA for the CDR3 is TGTGCCAGCACCTCAGGGGCGGGAGTACAAGAGACCCAGTACTTC. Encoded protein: CASTSGAGVQETQYF. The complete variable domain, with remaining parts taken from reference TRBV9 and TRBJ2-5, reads DSGVTQTPKHLITATGQRVTLRCSPRSGDLSVYWYQQSLDQGLQFLIQYYNGEERAKGNILERFSAQQFPDLHSELNLSSLELGDSALYFCASTSGAGVQETQYFGPGTRLLVL.

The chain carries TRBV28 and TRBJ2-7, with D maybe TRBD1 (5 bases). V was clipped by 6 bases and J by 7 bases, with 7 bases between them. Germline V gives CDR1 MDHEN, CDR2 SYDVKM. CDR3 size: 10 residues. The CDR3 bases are TGTGCCAGCAGGGGGCGGGAGCAGTACTTC. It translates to CASRGREQYF.